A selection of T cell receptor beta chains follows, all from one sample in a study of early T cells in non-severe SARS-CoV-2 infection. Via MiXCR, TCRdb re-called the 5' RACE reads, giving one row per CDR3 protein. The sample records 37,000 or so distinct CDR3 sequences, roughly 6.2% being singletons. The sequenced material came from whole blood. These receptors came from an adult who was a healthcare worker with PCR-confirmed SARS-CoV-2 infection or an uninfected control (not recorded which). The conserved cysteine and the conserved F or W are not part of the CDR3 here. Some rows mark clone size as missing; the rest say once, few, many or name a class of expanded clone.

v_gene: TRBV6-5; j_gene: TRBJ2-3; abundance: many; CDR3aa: ASSYSRRADTQY
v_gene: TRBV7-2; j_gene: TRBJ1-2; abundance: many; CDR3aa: ASSLEGRGNYGYT
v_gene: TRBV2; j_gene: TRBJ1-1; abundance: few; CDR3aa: VSTLTAEAF
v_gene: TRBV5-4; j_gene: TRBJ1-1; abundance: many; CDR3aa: ASGMNTEAF
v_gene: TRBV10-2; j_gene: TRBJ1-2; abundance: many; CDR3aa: ASSEGGFGYT
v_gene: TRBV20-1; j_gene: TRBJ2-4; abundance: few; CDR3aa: SALTDLAKNIQY
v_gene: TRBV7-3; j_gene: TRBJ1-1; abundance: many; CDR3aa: ASSLSVGERRA
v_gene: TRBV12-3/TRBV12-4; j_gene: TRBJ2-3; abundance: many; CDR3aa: ASSPKGGTDTQY
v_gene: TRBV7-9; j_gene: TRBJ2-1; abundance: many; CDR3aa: ASSYRRVVKQF
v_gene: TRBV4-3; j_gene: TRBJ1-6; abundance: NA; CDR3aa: ASSQDARADSPLH
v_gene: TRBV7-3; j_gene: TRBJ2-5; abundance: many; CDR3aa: ASSLGPDRGETQY
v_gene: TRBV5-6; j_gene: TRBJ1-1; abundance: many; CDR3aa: ASSQDGPLGTEAF
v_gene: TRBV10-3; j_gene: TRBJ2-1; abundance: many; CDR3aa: AISDSGGTYNEQF
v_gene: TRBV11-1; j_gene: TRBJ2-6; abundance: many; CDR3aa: ASSSGQLSGANVLT
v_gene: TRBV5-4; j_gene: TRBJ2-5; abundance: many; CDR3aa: ASSSRVGVWKTQY
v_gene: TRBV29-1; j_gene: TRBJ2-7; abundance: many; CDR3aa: SAGQGNYEQY
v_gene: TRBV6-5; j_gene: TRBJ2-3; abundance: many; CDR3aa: ASSWRTGRQY